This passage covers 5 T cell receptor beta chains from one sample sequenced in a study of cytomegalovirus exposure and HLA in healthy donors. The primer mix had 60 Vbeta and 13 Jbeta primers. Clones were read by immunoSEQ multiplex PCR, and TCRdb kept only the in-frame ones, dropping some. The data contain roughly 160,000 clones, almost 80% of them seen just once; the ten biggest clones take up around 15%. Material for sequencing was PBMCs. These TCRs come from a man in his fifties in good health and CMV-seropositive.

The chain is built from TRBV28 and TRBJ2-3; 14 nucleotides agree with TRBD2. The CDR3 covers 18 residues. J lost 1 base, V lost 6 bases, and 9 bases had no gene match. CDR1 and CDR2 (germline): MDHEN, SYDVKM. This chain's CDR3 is CASSQSGLAGGRTDTQYF. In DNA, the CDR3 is TGTGCCAGCAGCCAATCAGGACTAGCGGGGGGACGCACAGATACGCAGTATTTT.

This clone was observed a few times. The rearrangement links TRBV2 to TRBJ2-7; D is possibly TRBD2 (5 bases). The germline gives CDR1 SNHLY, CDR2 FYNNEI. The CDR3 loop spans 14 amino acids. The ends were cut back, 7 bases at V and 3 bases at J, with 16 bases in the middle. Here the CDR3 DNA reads TGTGCCAGCAAGGGAGAATTGCTTGACTACGAGCAGTACTTC. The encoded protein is CASKGELLDYEQYF. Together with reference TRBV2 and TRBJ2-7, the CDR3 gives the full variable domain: EPEVTQTPSHQVTQMGQEVILRCVPISNHLYFYWYRQILGQKVEFLVSFYNNEISEKSEIFDDQFSVERPDGSNFTLKIRSTKLEDSAMYFCASKGELLDYEQYFGPGTRLTVT.

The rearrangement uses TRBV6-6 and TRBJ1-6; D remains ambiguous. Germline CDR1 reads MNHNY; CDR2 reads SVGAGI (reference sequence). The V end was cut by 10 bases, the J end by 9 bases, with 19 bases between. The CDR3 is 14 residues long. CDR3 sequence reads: CANIPDRSGSPLHF. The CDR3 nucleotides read TGTGCCAACATTCCCGACCGGTCAGGTTCACCCCTCCACTTT.

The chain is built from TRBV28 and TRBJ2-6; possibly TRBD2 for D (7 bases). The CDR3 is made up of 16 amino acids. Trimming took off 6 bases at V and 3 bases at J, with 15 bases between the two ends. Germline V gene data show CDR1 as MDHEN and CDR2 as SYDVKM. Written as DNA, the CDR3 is TGTGCCAGCAGGGGGGGGCTTTGGGGTGGGGCCAACGTCCTGACTTTC. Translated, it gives CASRGGLWGGANVLTF.

In DNA form, the CDR3 reads TGTGCCAGCAGCCGGGGACAGGACTACGAGCAGTACTTC. Translated: CASSRGQDYEQYF. This rearrangement joins TRBV9 to TRBJ2-7, with 8 bases aligning to TRBD1. The J segment lost 3 bases and the V segment lost 4 bases, leaving 3 bases of the junction unmatched. CDR1 and CDR2 from the germline V gene are SGDLS and YYNGEE. The CDR3 length is 13 residues.